This section outlines one T cell receptor beta chain sequence together with its context. Its target is not known. The CD4+ and CD8+ fractions came from positive magnetic bead selection and were purity-checked by flow cytometry. Generated by immunoSEQ multiplex PCR, the TCRdb table keeps only in-frame clones and is missing some. The sample lists approximately 17,000 clones, about three quarters occurring once. The data stem from a study of somatic mutations in cytotoxic T cells in rheumatoid arthritis. About the research overall: Patient blood was drawn as 30 ml EDTA; the draw came right after diagnosis and before any treatment.

Germline CDR1 and CDR2: SGHRS and YFSETQ. Trimming left V 4 bases short and J 8 bases short, with 13 bases between. CDR3 length: 13 amino acids. The study, taken as a whole, reports: Antigens bound by the expanded CD8+ clones were not identified. Patients with a largest CD8+ clone exceeding 20% of CD8+ cells numbered about an eighth of the 65.

The clonotype originates from an adult with rheumatoid arthritis. This rearrangement joins TRBV5-1 to TRBJ2-1, with D uncertain. Sequencing was done on a sample of CD8+ T cells sorted from blood. The CDR3 is CASSLTNLDEQFF. CDR3 sequence (DNA): TGCGCCAGCAGCCTAACTAACTTGGATGAGCAGTTCTTC.